The rows below give T cell receptor beta chains drawn from one sample of a study of blood T cell repertoires in COVID-19. Libraries were prepared by immunoSEQ multiplex PCR; TCRdb keeps only in-frame clonotypes and omits some of them. The sample shows about 160,000 clones, 65% to 85% of them seen only once. Material for sequencing was peripheral blood. Receptors were obtained from a woman aged 55-69 years with acute or convalescent COVID-19. Each CDR3 is given with its conserved first and last residue. D genes are given only for firm matches. Only some rows state a clone size, as once, few, many or a class for expanded clones.

v_call	d_call	clone_size	j_call	cdr3_nt	cdr3_aa
TRBV10-1	TRBD1	.	TRBJ2-1	TGCGCCAGCAGTGGAGGACAGGGCCGTCTGTTAAATGAGCAGTTCTTC	CASSGGQGRLLNEQFF
TRBV6-6	.	.	TRBJ1-6	TGTGCCAGCAGTCTACTACCTCGGGGGAGCTCCTATAATTCACCCCTCCACTTT	CASSLLPRGSSYNSPLHF
TRBV27	TRBD1	.	TRBJ1-5	TGTGCCAGCAGCCAGGGACAGGGGAATCAGCCCCAGCATTTT	CASSQGQGNQPQHF
TRBV29-1	.	.	TRBJ1-1	TGCAGCGGTGGAGGACGAGGGAGGGAAGACACTGAAGCTTTCTTT	CSGGGRGREDTEAFF
TRBV9	.	.	TRBJ2-1	TGTGCCAGCAGCCGTATACAGGGTCAGGGCTACAATGAGCAGTTCTTC	CASSRIQGQGYNEQFF
TRBV19	TRBD1	once	TRBJ1-2	TGTGCCAGTAGTATATTCGGGACAGGGACGTATGGCTACACCTTC	CASSIFGTGTYGYTF
TRBV19	TRBD2	.	TRBJ2-3	TGTGCCAGTAGTATGATTCTAGCGGGGGGGCTAACAGATACGCAGTATTTT	CASSMILAGGLTDTQYF
TRBV11-3	.	.	TRBJ2-1	TGTGCCAAATCGGGCTCCTACAATGAGCAGTTCTTC	CAKSGSYNEQFF
TRBV24-1	TRBD1	.	TRBJ2-7	TGTGCCACCAGACGGACAGGGGAAGGTGAGCAGTACTTC	CATRRTGEGEQYF
TRBV28	.	few	TRBJ2-7	TGTGCCAGCAGCCCCCGGCGGGCCTCCTACGAGCAGTACTTC	CASSPRRASYEQYF
TRBV6-5	TRBD1	.	TRBJ1-4	TGTGCCAGCAGTCCTACAGGGGCGGGGAATGAAAAACTGTTTTTT	CASSPTGAGNEKLFF
TRBV24-1	TRBD1	.	TRBJ2-1	TGTGCCACCAGTGATGGACCGGGACAGTACAATGAGCAGTTCTTC	CATSDGPGQYNEQFF
TRBV7-2	TRBD1	once	TRBJ1-2	TGTGCCAGCAGCTCGGGACAGGGGGCTAGGGGCTACACCTTC	CASSSGQGARGYTF
TRBV28	.	.	TRBJ1-5	TGTGCCAGCAGTCATGAAGGAGGGGCCTGGGGGCAGCCCCAGCATTTT	CASSHEGGAWGQPQHF
TRBV19	.	.	TRBJ1-2	TGTGCCAGTAGTGTACAGGGTTTTAACTATGGCTACACCTTC	CASSVQGFNYGYTF
TRBV5-1	TRBD2	.	TRBJ2-5	TGCGCCAGCAGCCCCGGCGGCGGGGGAAGCGAAGAGACCCAGTACTTC	CASSPGGGGSEETQYF
TRBV27	.	.	TRBJ2-7	TGTGCCAGCAGTTCTCGGACTGGAACCTACGAGCAGTACTTC	CASSSRTGTYEQYF
TRBV6-1	.	.	TRBJ2-1	TGTGCCAGCAGTGAAGGGGTGGGGCCCTACAATGAGCAGTTCTTC	CASSEGVGPYNEQFF
TRBV5-8	.	.	TRBJ1-2	TGTGCCAGCAGCTTGGCAGCTAACTATGGCTACACCTTC	CASSLAANYGYTF
TRBV6-6	TRBD1	.	TRBJ1-4	TGTGCCAGCAGTTACGCGGGACAGGCGCATGAAAAACTGTTTTTT	CASSYAGQAHEKLFF
TRBV3-1/TRBV3-2	TRBD1	.	TRBJ2-7	TGTGCCAGCAGCCAGAGACAGGGGGCCCCCTACGAGCAGTACTTC	CASSQRQGAPYEQYF
TRBV28	TRBD2	.	TRBJ2-7	TGTGCCAGCAGTGTAGAGCGGGGGCCGACCTACGAGCAGTACTTC	CASSVERGPTYEQYF
TRBV6-5	TRBD2	.	TRBJ2-1	TGTGCCAGTCGCGAAAGCGGGGACCACTACAATGAGCAGTTCTTC	CASRESGDHYNEQFF
TRBV4-1	.	.	TRBJ2-5	TGCGCCAGCAGCCCGGAGAGAGAGACCCAGTACTTC	CASSPERETQYF
TRBV7-2	TRBD2	.	TRBJ2-4	TGTGCCAGCAGCTTAGCGAGTCTAGCGGGGGCACCAAACATTCAGTACTTC	CASSLASLAGAPNIQYF